The rows below give T cell receptor beta chains drawn from one sample of a study of blood T cell repertoires in COVID-19. Profiling relied on immunoSEQ multiplex PCR, and the TCRdb table lists in-frame clones only, not all of them. Altogether 200,000 to 250,000 clones are present, 82% being singletons, with the ten largest covering about 3.3%. Sequences were obtained from PBMCs or T cells enriched from blood (not recorded which). Receptor source: a woman aged 60-75 years who had recovered from COVID-19. The CDR3 runs from the conserved cysteine through the conserved F or W.

V gene: TRBV6-1; CDR3 protein: CASSATEGGNQPQHF
V gene: TRBV9; CDR3 protein: CASSSGGRGAGDTQYF
V gene: TRBV6-5; CDR3 protein: CASRVRTAHTEAFF
V gene: TRBV18; CDR3 protein: CASSPTGSPGEQYF
V gene: TRBV5-8; CDR3 protein: CASSHGTGNYNEQFF
V gene: TRBV2; CDR3 protein: CASSADRGGYEQYF
V gene: TRBV7-2; CDR3 protein: CASSLRGGAADTQYF
V gene: TRBV19; CDR3 protein: CASSEGSNTEAFF
V gene: TRBV7-8; CDR3 protein: CASSLAPGWGDQPQHF
V gene: TRBV5-5; CDR3 protein: CASSHPLVRGETQYF
V gene: TRBV6-5; CDR3 protein: CASSYGGYNSPLHF
V gene: TRBV19; CDR3 protein: CATDSGLQYNEQFF